Reported below is one TCR beta chain. These data are taken from a study of blood T cell repertoires in COVID-19. Whole-study context: Spain, Italy and the United States supplied samples that represented acute and convalescent COVID-19. Sample material is recorded as cDNA or gDNA derived from T cells, B-cell-depleted T cells, or PBMCs.

The authors' processing: Reference gene primer amplification gave estimated nucleated cell counts. TCRdb's table, derived via immunoSEQ multiplex PCR, lists solely in-frame clones and lacks some. V and J calls and clone size are copied from that table; D and trimming were computed from the DNA. This table has roughly 380,000 clones, around 91% appearing once. A Seattle source enrolled patients during active infection and followed them longitudinally. The CDR3 spans 13 residues. V was shortened by 7 bases and J by 7 bases, with 14 bases between the two germline ends. Germline CDR1 LNHDA, CDR2 SQIVND (reference sequence).

Sequenced material: peripheral blood. The genes are TRBV19 and TRBJ2-1; possibly TRBD2 for D (5 bases). The sequence came from a woman aged 40 to 50 with COVID-19, enrolled during active disease. CDR3 sequence (DNA): TGTGCCAGTAATGGCTCTCCGGGGAATGAGCAGTTCTTC. It specifies CASNGSPGNEQFF.